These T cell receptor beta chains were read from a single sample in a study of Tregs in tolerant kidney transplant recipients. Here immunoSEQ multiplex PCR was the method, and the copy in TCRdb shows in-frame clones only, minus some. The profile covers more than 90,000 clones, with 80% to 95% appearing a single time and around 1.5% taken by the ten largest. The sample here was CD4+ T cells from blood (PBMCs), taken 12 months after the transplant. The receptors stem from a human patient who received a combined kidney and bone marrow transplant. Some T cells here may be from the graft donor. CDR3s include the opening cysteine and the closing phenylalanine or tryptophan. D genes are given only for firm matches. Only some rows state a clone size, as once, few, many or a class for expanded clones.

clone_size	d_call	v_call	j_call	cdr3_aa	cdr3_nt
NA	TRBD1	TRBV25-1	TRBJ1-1	CASSDTGGWTEAFF	TGTGCCAGCAGTGATACAGGGGGTTGGACTGAAGCTTTCTTT
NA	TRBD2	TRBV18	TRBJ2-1	CASSAGTREGEQFF	TGTGCCAGCTCAGCCGGGACTAGAGAGGGGGAGCAGTTCTTC
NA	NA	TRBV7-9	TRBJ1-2	CASSPEVGYTF	TGTGCCAGCAGCCCCGAGGTTGGCTACACCTTC
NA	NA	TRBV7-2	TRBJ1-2	CASSTQRNYGYTF	TGTGCCAGCAGCACCCAGCGTAACTATGGCTACACCTTC
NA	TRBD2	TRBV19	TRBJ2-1	CASMAGRYNEQFF	TGTGCCAGTATGGCCGGGAGGTACAATGAGCAGTTCTTC
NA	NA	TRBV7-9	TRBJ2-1	CASSSQGSEQFF	TGTGCCAGCAGCTCACAGGGTAGTGAGCAGTTCTTC
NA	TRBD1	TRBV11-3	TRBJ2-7	CASSHRGVRSHEQYF	TGTGCCAGCAGCCACAGGGGCGTAAGATCCCACGAGCAGTACTTC
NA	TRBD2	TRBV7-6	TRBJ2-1	CASSLSMSGARYNEQFF	TGTGCCAGCAGCTTATCGATGAGCGGGGCGAGATACAATGAGCAGTTCTTC
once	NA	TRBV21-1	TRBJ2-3	CASSDRGHAGGFTDTQYF	TGTGCCAGCAGCGATAGGGGGCACGCGGGGGGATTCACAGATACGCAGTATTTT
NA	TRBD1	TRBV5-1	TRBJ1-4	CASSSGQAPTNEKLFF	TGCGCCAGCAGCTCTGGACAGGCTCCAACTAATGAAAAACTGTTTTTT
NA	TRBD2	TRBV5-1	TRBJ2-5	CASSLVLAGGPPREQYF	TGCGCCAGCAGCTTGGTGCTAGCGGGAGGGCCGCCGAGGGAGCAGTACTTC
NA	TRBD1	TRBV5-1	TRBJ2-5	CASSLGDRGSETQYF	TGCGCCAGCAGCTTGGGGGACAGGGGCTCCGAGACCCAGTACTTC
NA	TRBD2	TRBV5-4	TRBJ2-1	CASSRSGKTFNEQFF	TGTGCCAGCAGCCGAAGCGGGAAGACGTTCAATGAGCAGTTCTTC
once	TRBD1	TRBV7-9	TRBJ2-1	CASSQPTGGAISEQFF	TGTGCCAGCAGCCAACCGACAGGGGGCGCCATCAGTGAGCAGTTCTTC
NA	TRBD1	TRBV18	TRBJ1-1	CASSLDRVGVTEAFF	TGTGCCAGCTCACTGGACAGGGTCGGGGTCACTGAAGCTTTCTTT
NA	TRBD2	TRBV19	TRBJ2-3	CASTTSGGTDTQYF	TGTGCCAGTACGACTAGCGGGGGGACAGATACGCAGTATTTT
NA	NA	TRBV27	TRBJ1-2	CASRTPTGSSPGYTF	TGTGCCAGCAGAACCCCCACAGGGAGTTCTCCTGGCTACACCTTC
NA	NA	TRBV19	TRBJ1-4	CASSFAGPDEKLFF	TGTGCCAGTAGTTTTGCAGGGCCGGATGAAAAACTGTTTTTT
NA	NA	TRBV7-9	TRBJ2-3	CASSLAAGVTDTQYF	TGTGCCAGCAGCTTAGCGGCAGGGGTCACAGATACGCAGTATTTT
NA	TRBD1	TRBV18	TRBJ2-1	CASSPRRGTGLANEQFF	TGTGCCAGCTCCCCTCGACGCGGGACAGGCCTCGCGAATGAGCAGTTCTTC
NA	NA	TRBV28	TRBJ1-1	CASRANTEAFF	TGTGCCAGCAGGGCGAACACTGAAGCTTTCTTT
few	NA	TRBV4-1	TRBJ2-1	CASSAVGQGTYNEQFF	TGCGCCAGCAGCGCCGTAGGTCAGGGAACCTACAATGAGCAGTTCTTC
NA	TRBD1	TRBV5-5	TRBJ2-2	CASSPTGTGLTGELFF	TGTGCCAGCAGCCCAACCGGGACAGGGCTCACCGGGGAGCTGTTTTTT
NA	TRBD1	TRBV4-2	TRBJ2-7	CASSQPDRGYSYEQYF	TGTGCCAGCAGCCAACCTGACAGGGGGTACTCCTACGAGCAGTACTTC
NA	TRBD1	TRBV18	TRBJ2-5	CASSPETGGQETQYF	TGTGCCAGCTCACCAGAGACAGGGGGCCAAGAGACCCAGTACTTC
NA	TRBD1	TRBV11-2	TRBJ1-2	CASSLGAQGPRGAGYTF	TGTGCCAGCAGCTTAGGGGCACAGGGTCCCAGGGGGGCTGGCTACACCTTC
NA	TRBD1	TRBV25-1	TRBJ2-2	CASSAFQGADTGELFF	TGTGCCAGCAGTGCGTTCCAGGGGGCGGACACCGGGGAGCTGTTTTTT